The 20 T cell receptor beta chains presented below share a single source sample, sequenced in a study of blood T cell repertoires in COVID-19. Data came from immunoSEQ multiplex PCR; TCRdb stores just in-frame clones and leaves some out. The table lists a few hundred thousand clones, roughly 88% of them singletons. The sample was peripheral blood. These TCRs come from a woman in her 30s with acute or convalescent COVID-19.

The rearrangement joins TRBV30 to TRBJ2-1; D remains ambiguous. V was trimmed by 0 bases and J by 5 bases, leaving 11 bases between them. The V gene's germline CDR1 is GTSNPN and CDR2 SVGIG (reference sequence). The CDR3 has 14 amino acids. The CDR3, as DNA: TGTGCCTGGAGTGTAAGGAGAACCGACAATGAGCAGTTCTTC. This codes for CAWSVRRTDNEQFF.

This clone was detected only once. The chain links TRBV27 to TRBJ1-2; unclear D gene. V was clipped by 3 bases and J by 8 bases, with 13 bases between them. CDR1 MNHEY and CDR2 SMNVEV come from the germline V gene (reference sequence). The CDR3 is 13 residues long. The CDR3 sequence is CASSFREARGYTF. The CDR3 coding sequence is TGTGCCAGCAGTTTCCGGGAGGCACGCGGCTACACCTTC.

This chain uses TRBV4-2 with TRBJ2-5; 8 nucleotides align to TRBD2. V lost 0 bases to trimming and J lost 5 bases; unmatched junction nucleotides: 11. This CDR3 is built from 17 residues. The V gene's germline CDR1 is LGHNA and CDR2 YNFKEQ. The CDR3 loop is CASSQDGLAGIQETQYF. The CDR3 coding sequence is TGTGCCAGCAGCCAAGATGGGCTAGCGGGTATTCAGGAGACCCAGTACTTC.

V gene TRBV6-1 combines with J gene TRBJ2-2; 7 bases are a match to TRBD1. J lost 6 bases, V lost 4 bases, and 11 bases had no gene match. Germline CDR1 is MNHNS and CDR2 is SASEGT. The CDR3 totals 16 residues. This CDR3 reads CASSGAGTVSSGELFF. The DNA of the CDR3 is TGTGCCAGCAGTGGGGCCGGGACAGTTTCCTCCGGGGAGCTGTTTTTT.

V and J are TRBV6-1 and TRBJ1-6; D is uncertain. CDR1 is MNHNS, CDR2 SASEGT, per germline. The CDR3 loop spans 15 amino acids. Between the trimmed V and J ends, which lost 1 base and 4 bases, there was a span of 8 bases. CDR3 sequence: CASSEGAEYNSPLHF. CDR3 DNA: TGTGCCAGCAGTGAAGGGGCAGAATATAATTCACCCCTCCACTTT.

The chain uses TRBV11-1 and TRBJ2-2; the D gene is possibly TRBD2 (5 bases). V lost 2 bases and J lost 9, with 19 bases in between. The V gene's germline CDR1 is SGHAT and CDR2 FQDESV (reference sequence). This CDR3 is 16 amino acids long. Written as DNA, the CDR3 is TGTGCCAGCAGCTTATATACTAGTACCGTTTCCCGGGAGCTGTTTTTT. Protein sequence: CASSLYTSTVSRELFF.

The chain joins TRBV2 to TRBJ1-2, with D tentatively TRBD1 (5 bases). This CDR3 has 15 amino acids. The germline V and J ends were trimmed by 6 bases and 0 bases, with 14 bases remaining between them. Germline loops: CDR1 SNHLY, CDR2 FYNNEI. CDR3 sequence (DNA): TGTGCCAGCAGCATTACAGGCCCAGCTAACTATGGCTACACCTTC. This codes for CASSITGPANYGYTF.

V and J are TRBV27 and TRBJ1-6, with 9 positions matching TRBD1. The CDR3 contains 16 residues. CDR1 MNHEY and CDR2 SMNVEV come from the germline V gene (reference sequence). Losses at the gene ends were 0 bases for V and 6 bases for J; bases not matched to a gene: 3. Here the CDR3 reads CASSLSQGARNSPLHF. The CDR3 nucleotides are TGTGCCAGCAGTTTATCACAGGGGGCGCGTAATTCACCCCTCCACTTT.

J is TRBJ1-2 and V is TRBV6-5, with 8 bases lining up with TRBD1. Germline V gives CDR1 MNHEY, CDR2 SVGAGI. V gave up 7 bases and J gave up 4 bases; unmatched junction bases: 11. The CDR3 totals 15 residues. CDR3 amino acids: CASIRGSGQGYGYTF. DNA of the CDR3: TGTGCCAGCATTAGGGGGTCAGGACAGGGCTATGGCTACACCTTC.

The rearrangement links TRBV30 to TRBJ2-7; the match to TRBD2 covers 12 bases. V lost 4 bases to trimming and J lost 0 bases; unmatched junction nucleotides: 7. CDR1 GTSNPN and CDR2 SVGIG come from the germline V gene (reference sequence). The CDR3 is made up of 16 amino acids. CDR3 protein: CAWTSGRASDSYEQYF. CDR3 DNA sequence: TGTGCCTGGACTAGCGGGAGGGCCTCCGACTCCTACGAGCAGTACTTC.

This clone was found once. The rearrangement joins TRBV19 to TRBJ2-1; TRBD2 aligns across 10 bases. The V segment lost 8 bases and the J segment 4 bases; nucleotides outside the gene matches: 8. CDR1 and CDR2 from the germline V gene are LNHDA and SQIVND (reference sequence). This CDR3 region has 15 residues. CDR3 sequence (DNA): TGTGCCAGTGCCCCGACTAGCGGGCCGTACAATGAGCAGTTCTTC. Translating gives CASAPTSGPYNEQFF.

About this clone itself: Sequence at one end of the junction differs from germline and may be a read error. This chain links TRBV7-7 with TRBJ2-5; 9 nucleotides line up with TRBD2. The CDR3 loop spans 16 amino acids. Germline assignment: CDR1 SSHAT and CDR2 FNYEAQ (reference sequence). CDR3 protein: CASSLSGSRVGETQYF. For the CDR3, the DNA is TGTGCTAGCAGCCTTAGCGGGAGCAGGGTGGGAGAGACCCAGTACTTC.

The chain joins TRBV4-1 to TRBJ1-4, with D unclear. Trimming took off 1 base at V and 8 bases at J, with 14 bases between the two ends. The CDR3 totals 15 residues. The germline V gene has CDR1 MGHRA and CDR2 YSYEKL. The CDR3 DNA reads as TGCGCCAGCAGCCAAGGGTTTAGGGAGGGAGAAAAACTGTTTTTT. Its protein product is CASSQGFREGEKLFF.

The chain employs TRBV27 and TRBJ1-1; TRBD1 agrees at 7 bases. Germline V gene sequence: CDR1 MNHEY, CDR2 SMNVEV (reference sequence). CDR3 size: 13 residues. Trimming removed 5 bases from V and 5 bases from J; junction bases left unmatched: 5. The CDR3: CASSTYRGTEAFF. The CDR3 coding sequence is TGTGCCAGCAGTACTTACAGGGGTACTGAAGCTTTCTTT.

The rearrangement uses TRBV27 and TRBJ2-1, with 7 bases that match TRBD1. J lost 5 bases, V lost 5 bases, and 3 bases had no gene match. In germline, CDR1 is MNHEY, CDR2 SMNVEV (reference sequence). The CDR3 is 13 residues long. As DNA, the CDR3 is TGTGCCAGCAGTGGGGACAGAGACAATGAGCAGTTCTTC. It specifies CASSGDRDNEQFF.

V is TRBV19 and J is TRBJ2-3, with D possibly matching TRBD1 (6 bases). Germline CDR1 is LNHDA and CDR2 is SQIVND (reference sequence). Trimming shortened V by 5 bases and J by 2 bases, and 14 bases separated the two germline ends. The CDR3 spans 15 residues. CDR3 DNA: TGTGCCAGTAGTGCCTACGGGACACACACAGATACGCAGTATTTT. Its protein product is CASSAYGTHTDTQYF.

The rearrangement joins TRBV3-1 (or the pseudogene TRBV3-2) to TRBJ1-5, with D possibly matching TRBD1 (5 bases). Between the trimmed V and J ends, which lost 2 bases and 0 bases, there was a span of 11 bases. The germline gives CDR1 LGHDT, CDR2 YNNKEL (reference sequence). There are 16 residues in the CDR3. CDR3 protein: CASSQPQGYSNQPQHF. The CDR3 DNA reads as TGTGCCAGCAGCCAACCCCAGGGCTATAGCAATCAGCCCCAGCATTTT.

This sequence joins TRBV7-6 and TRBJ2-5; 12 bases match TRBD2. The CDR3 contains 17 residues. Germline loops: CDR1 SGHVS, CDR2 FNYEAQ. The junction had 13 bases not matched to a gene; V was cut back by 7 bases and J by 4 bases. This chain's CDR3 is CASTQGASGRVRETQYF. DNA of the CDR3: TGTGCCAGCACCCAGGGGGCTAGCGGGAGGGTCAGAGAGACCCAGTACTTC. Full variable domain (remainder filled in from reference TRBV7-6 and TRBJ2-5): GAGVSQSPRYKVTKRGQDVALRCDPISGHVSLYWYRQALGQGPEFLTYFNYEAQQDKSGLPNDRFSAERPEGSISTLTIQRTEQRDSAMYRCASTQGASGRVRETQYFGPGTRLLVL.

The V call is TRBV9, the J call TRBJ1-3; D is unresolved. The ends were cut back, 0 bases at V and 4 bases at J, with 5 bases in the middle. The CDR3 consists of 13 residues. In germline, CDR1 is SGDLS, CDR2 YYNGEE. In nucleotides, the CDR3 is TGTGCCAGCAGCGTAGGGCCCGGAAACACCATATATTTT. This sequence encodes CASSVGPGNTIYF.

The chain employs TRBV10-1 and TRBJ2-3, with 8 nucleotides matching TRBD1. Germline V gives CDR1 WNHNN, CDR2 SYGVQD (reference sequence). J lost 6 bases, V lost 3 bases, and 11 bases had no gene match. This CDR3 contains 16 residues. CDR3 amino acids: CASSDQGAPPRDTQYF. DNA for the CDR3: TGCGCCAGCAGTGACCAGGGGGCGCCTCCCAGGGATACGCAGTATTTT.